One and the same sample provided the 9 T cell receptor beta chains below, sequenced in a study of PD-1 blockade in classical Hodgkin lymphoma. TCRdb keeps only in-frame clones here, not all; method: immunoSEQ multiplex PCR. The repertoire holds roughly 34,000 clones, with around 94% as singletons. Documented time point: newly diagnosed, previously untreated cHL patient sample. The source material was peripheral blood mononuclear cells (PBMCs). These receptors all come from a human donor with classical Hodgkin lymphoma.

The V call is TRBV6-6, the J call TRBJ1-4, with a weak D call TRBD1 (6 bases). Germline V CDR1 and CDR2: MNHNY, SVGAGI (reference sequence). Trimming removed 0 bases from V and 1 base from J, with 9 bases in between. The CDR3 is made up of 16 amino acids. The chain's CDR3 is CASSYSQGITNEKLFF. CDR3 in DNA: TGTGCCAGCAGTTACTCACAGGGAATAACTAATGAAAAACTGTTTTTT.

CDR3 loop: CASSLLAPNEKLFF. The CDR3 region has the DNA TGTGCCAGCAGCTTACTAGCCCCTAATGAAAAACTGTTTTTT. This chain connects TRBV7-9 to TRBJ1-4; no definite D call. CDR3 length: 14 residues. Germline loops: CDR1 SEHNR, CDR2 FQNEAQ (reference sequence). Deletions cut 2 bases from V and 3 bases from J, with 7 bases between.

The chain carries TRBV2 and TRBJ2-1; D remains unclear. V dropped 3 bases and J dropped 2 bases, with 11 bases sitting between them. CDR3 length: 15 residues. Germline V CDR1 and CDR2: SNHLY, FYNNEI. The CDR3 coding sequence is TGTGCCAGCAGTGAGCTAGGGCCAACCTACAATGAGCAGTTCTTC. It encodes CASSELGPTYNEQFF.

CDR3 loop: CASSSGLAGVPEQYF. The CDR3 DNA sequence: TGCGCCAGCAGCTCAGGACTAGCGGGAGTTCCCGAGCAGTACTTC. The J gene is TRBJ2-7, the V gene TRBV5-1; 13 nucleotides align to TRBD2. The CDR3 runs 15 residues. Germline CDR1 SGHRS, CDR2 YFSETQ. Germline trimming cut 3 bases from V and 6 bases from J; bases unmatched to any gene: 6.

The DNA of the CDR3 is TGTGCCAGTAGTATAGGTAACAGACTGAACACTGAAGCTTTCTTT. As protein: CASSIGNRLNTEAFF. This chain connects TRBV19 to TRBJ1-1; unclear D gene. Germline V gene data show CDR1 as LNHDA and CDR2 as SQIVND (reference sequence). V was cut by 1 base and J by 0 bases, with 9 bases left in between. This CDR3 spans 15 amino acids.

For the CDR3, the DNA is TGTGCCAGCAGCTTAGCGGGGATCGGGAACACTGAAGCTTTCTTT. Translating gives CASSLAGIGNTEAFF. This chain links TRBV7-9 with TRBJ1-1; the D is unclear. Trimming took 0 bases from V and 1 from J, leaving 9 bases between them. This CDR3 has 15 amino acids. Germline CDR1 reads SEHNR; CDR2 reads FQNEAQ (reference sequence).

The chain has TRBV9 and TRBJ1-6; the D is unclear. The CDR3 length is 15 residues. Trimming took 0 bases from V and 6 from J, leaving 10 bases between them. Germline V CDR1 and CDR2: SGDLS, YYNGEE. The CDR3 sequence: CASSVEAEGNSPLHF. The CDR3 nucleotides read TGTGCCAGCAGCGTAGAGGCAGAGGGTAATTCACCCCTCCACTTT.

The CDR3 reads CASSIGTVNTEAFF. As DNA, the CDR3 is TGTGCCAGTAGTATTGGGACGGTGAACACTGAAGCTTTCTTT. The chain uses TRBV19 and TRBJ1-1, with D possibly being TRBD1 (5 bases). Germline loops: CDR1 LNHDA, CDR2 SQIVND (reference sequence). The V and J ends lost 3 bases and 0 bases respectively, with 8 bases between them. The CDR3 has 14 residues. Looking up the rest from reference TRBV19 and TRBJ1-1 gives the full variable domain: DGGITQSPKYLFRKEGQNVTLSCEQNLNHDAMYWYRQDPGQGLRLIYYSQIVNDFQKGDIAEGYSVSREKKESFPLTVTSAQKNPTAFYLCASSIGTVNTEAFFGQGTRLTVV.

The genes are TRBV5-1 and TRBJ2-7; 7 positions match TRBD2. V shed 4 bases and J 1 base; nucleotides not matched to a gene: 8. CDR3 size: 15 residues. Germline V lookup: CDR1 SGHRS, CDR2 YFSETQ. The CDR3 loop is CASSRTGGGSYEQYF. As DNA, the CDR3 is TGCGCCAGCAGCCGCACCGGGGGAGGGTCCTACGAGCAGTACTTC.